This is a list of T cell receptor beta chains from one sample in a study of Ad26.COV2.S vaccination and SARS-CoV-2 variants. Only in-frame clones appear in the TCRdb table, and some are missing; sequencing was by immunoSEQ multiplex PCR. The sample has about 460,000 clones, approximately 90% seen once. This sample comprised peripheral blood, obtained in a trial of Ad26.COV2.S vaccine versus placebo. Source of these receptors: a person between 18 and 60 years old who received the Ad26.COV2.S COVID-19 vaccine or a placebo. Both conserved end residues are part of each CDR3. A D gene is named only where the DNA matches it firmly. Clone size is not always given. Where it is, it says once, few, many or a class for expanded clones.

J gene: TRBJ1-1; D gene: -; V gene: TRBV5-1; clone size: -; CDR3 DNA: TGCGCCAGCAGCTTAAACAGGGCGGGCACTGAAGCTTTCTTT; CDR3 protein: CASSLNRAGTEAFF
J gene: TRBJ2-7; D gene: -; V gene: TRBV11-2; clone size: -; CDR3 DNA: TGTGCCAGCAGCTTAGGGCGGACCAGCTCCTACGAGCAGTACTTC; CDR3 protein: CASSLGRTSSYEQYF
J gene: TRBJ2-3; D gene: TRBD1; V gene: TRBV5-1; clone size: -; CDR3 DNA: TGCGCCAGCAGTACGGACAGGGCTGGTCTTGGTACGCAGTATTTT; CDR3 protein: CASSTDRAGLGTQYF
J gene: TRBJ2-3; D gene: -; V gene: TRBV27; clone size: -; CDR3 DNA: TGTGCCAGCAGAGCGTTCGATACGCAGTATTTT; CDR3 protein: CASRAFDTQYF
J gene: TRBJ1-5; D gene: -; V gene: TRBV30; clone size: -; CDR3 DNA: TGTGCCTGGAGTGTTATTGGGGGTCAGCCCCAGCATTTT; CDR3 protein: CAWSVIGGQPQHF
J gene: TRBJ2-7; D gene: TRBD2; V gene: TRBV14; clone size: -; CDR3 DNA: TGTGCCAGCAGCCAAGTCCAGGCGGGAGCGGCCGAGCAGTACTTC; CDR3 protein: CASSQVQAGAAEQYF
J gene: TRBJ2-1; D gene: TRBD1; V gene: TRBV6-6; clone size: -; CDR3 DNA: TGTGCCAGCAGTTCGGGGACAGTTGACAATGAGCAGTTCTTC; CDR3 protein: CASSSGTVDNEQFF
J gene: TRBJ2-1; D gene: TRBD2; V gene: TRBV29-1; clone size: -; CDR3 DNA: TGCAGCGTTGAACACACTAGCGGGGGGGCTCGCTGGCCCTACAATGAGCAGTTCTTC; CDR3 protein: CSVEHTSGGARWPYNEQFF
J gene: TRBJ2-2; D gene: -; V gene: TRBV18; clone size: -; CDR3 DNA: TGTGCCAGCTCACCGTTGAACAGCGCGAACACCGGGGAGCTGTTTTTT; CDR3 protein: CASSPLNSANTGELFF
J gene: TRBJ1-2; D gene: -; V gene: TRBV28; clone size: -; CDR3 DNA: TGTGCCAGCAGTCCCAGGGGTAACTATGGCTACACCTTC; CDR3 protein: CASSPRGNYGYTF
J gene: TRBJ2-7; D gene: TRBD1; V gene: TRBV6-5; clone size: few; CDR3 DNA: TGTGCCAGCAGAAGCCGACAGGGCGGCTCCTACGAGCAGTACTTC; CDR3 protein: CASRSRQGGSYEQYF
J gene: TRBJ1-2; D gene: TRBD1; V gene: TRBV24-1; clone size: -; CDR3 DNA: TGTGCCACCAGTGACAGAGACAGGGAAGGCTACACCTTC; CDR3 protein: CATSDRDREGYTF
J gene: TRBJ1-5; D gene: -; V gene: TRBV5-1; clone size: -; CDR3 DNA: TGCGCCAGCAGCTTGAGGCAGGGACAGCCCCAGCATTTT; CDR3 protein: CASSLRQGQPQHF
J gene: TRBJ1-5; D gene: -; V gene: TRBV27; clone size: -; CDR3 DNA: TGTGCCAGCAGTTTAGGGTTTCATGGAGGGCAGCCCCAGCATTTT; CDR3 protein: CASSLGFHGGQPQHF
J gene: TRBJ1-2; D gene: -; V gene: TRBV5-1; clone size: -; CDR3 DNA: TGCGCCAGCAGCCGCAGGACAGCTGATGGCTACACCTTC; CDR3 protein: CASSRRTADGYTF
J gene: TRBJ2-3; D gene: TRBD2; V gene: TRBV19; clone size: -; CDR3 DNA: TGTGCCAGTAGTAAACTGGGACTAGCGGAGAGCACAGATACGCAGTATTTT; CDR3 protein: CASSKLGLAESTDTQYF
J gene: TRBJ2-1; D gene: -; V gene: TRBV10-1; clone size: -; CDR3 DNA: TGCGCCAGCACTGTGGACCGAGGGGGTGAGGAGCTCAATGAGCAGTTCTTC; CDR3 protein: CASTVDRGGEELNEQFF
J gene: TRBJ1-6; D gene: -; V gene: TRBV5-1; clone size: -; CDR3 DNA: TGCGCCAGCAGCTTCTCGGGTAACCTCTATAATTCACCCCTCCACTTT; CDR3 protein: CASSFSGNLYNSPLHF
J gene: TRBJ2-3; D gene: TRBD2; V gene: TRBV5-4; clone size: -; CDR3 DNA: TGTGCCAGCAGCTTGGTAGCGGGGGGGCCGGCAGATACGCAGTATTTT; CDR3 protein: CASSLVAGGPADTQYF
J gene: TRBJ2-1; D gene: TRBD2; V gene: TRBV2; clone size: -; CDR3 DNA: TGTGCCAGCAGTGAACTAGCGGGGCCCCGGAATGAGCAGTTCTTC; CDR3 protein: CASSELAGPRNEQFF
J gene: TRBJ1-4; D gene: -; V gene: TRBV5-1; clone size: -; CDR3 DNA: TGCGCCAGCAGCTTGGGGCAGGGAGTACGGGGCGAAAAACTGTTTTTT; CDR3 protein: CASSLGQGVRGEKLFF
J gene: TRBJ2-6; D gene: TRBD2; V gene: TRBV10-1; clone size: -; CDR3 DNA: TGCGCCAGTAGCAGTGGGGGGGAGACCGTCCTTTTC; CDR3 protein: CASSSGGETVLF
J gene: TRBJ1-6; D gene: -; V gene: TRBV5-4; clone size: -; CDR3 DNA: TGTGCCAGCAGCTCACAAGATCGTTCACCCCTCCACTTT; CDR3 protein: CASSSQDRSPLHF
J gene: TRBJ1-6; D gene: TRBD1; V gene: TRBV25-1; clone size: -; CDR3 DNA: TGTGCCAGCTGCCTGGGACAGGACAGATCACCCCTCCACTTT; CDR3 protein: CASCLGQDRSPLHF
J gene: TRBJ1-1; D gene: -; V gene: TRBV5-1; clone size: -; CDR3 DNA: TGCGCCAGCAGGTCCCTCTGGAGCACTGAAGCTTTCTTT; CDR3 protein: CASRSLWSTEAFF
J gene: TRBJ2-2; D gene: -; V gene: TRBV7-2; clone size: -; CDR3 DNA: TGTGCCAGCAGCTTTGTATTAGGCGGGGAGCTGTTTTTT; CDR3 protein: CASSFVLGGELFF
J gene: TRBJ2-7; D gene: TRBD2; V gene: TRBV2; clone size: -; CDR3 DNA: TGTGCCAGCAGGAATGGGGGACTAGCGGGGCTCTGGGAGCAGTACTTC; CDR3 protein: CASRNGGLAGLWEQYF
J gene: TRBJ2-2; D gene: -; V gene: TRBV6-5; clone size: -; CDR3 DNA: TGTGCCAGCAGTTACTCGCAGGATGTGAGCGGGGAGCTGTTTTTT; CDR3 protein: CASSYSQDVSGELFF
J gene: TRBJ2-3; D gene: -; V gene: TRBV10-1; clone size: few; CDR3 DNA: TGCGCCAGCAGTGAGTCGGCGGGGAGCACAGATACGCAGTATTTT; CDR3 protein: CASSESAGSTDTQYF
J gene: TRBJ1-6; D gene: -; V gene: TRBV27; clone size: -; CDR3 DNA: TGTGCCAGCAGTTTATGGGGACAAACTTCACCCCTCCACTTT; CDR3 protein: CASSLWGQTSPLHF
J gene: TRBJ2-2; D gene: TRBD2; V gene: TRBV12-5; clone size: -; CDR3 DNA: TGTGCTAGTGGTTCCTCAGGGCTAGCGGGATACACCGGGGAGCTGTTTTTT; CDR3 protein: CASGSSGLAGYTGELFF
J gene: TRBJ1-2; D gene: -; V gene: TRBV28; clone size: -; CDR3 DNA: TGTGCCAGCAGTACCGAGACAGGACCCTATGGCTACACCTTC; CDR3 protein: CASSTETGPYGYTF
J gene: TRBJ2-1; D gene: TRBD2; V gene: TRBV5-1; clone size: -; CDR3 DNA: TGCGCCAGCAGCTACAGGACTAGCGGGGGTACGGATGAGCAGTTCTTC; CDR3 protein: CASSYRTSGGTDEQFF
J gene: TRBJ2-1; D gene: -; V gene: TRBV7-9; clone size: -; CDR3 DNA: TGTGCCAGCAGCGCAGGGGTCTCCTACAATGAGCAGTTCTTC; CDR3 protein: CASSAGVSYNEQFF
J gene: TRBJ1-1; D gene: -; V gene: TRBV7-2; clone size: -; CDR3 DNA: TGTGCCAGCAGCTGGAGGAAGAACACTGAAGCTTTCTTT; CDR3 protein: CASSWRKNTEAFF
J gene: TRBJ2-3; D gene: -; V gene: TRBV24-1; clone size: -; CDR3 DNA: TGTGCCACCCGAGGGGAAGCTGATACGCAGTATTTT; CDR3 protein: CATRGEADTQYF
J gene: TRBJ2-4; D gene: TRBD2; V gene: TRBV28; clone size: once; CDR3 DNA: TGTGCCAGCAGCCGACAGGGACTAGCGGGAGGCCGAGCCAAAAACATTCAGTACTTC; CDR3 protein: CASSRQGLAGGRAKNIQYF
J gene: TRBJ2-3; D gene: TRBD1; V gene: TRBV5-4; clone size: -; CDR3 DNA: TGTGCCAGCAGCTCCCGGACAGGGAATGCAGATACGCAGTATTTT; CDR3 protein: CASSSRTGNADTQYF
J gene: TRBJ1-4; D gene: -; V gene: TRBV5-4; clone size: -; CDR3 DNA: TGTGCCAGCAGCTTGGGTGGGGTAAATAATGAAAAACTGTTTTTT; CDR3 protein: CASSLGGVNNEKLFF
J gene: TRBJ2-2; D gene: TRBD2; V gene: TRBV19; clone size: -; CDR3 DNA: TGTGCCAGTAGGAACGGGGGGTCGAACACCGGGGAGCTGTTTTTT; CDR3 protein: CASRNGGSNTGELFF